This TCR beta chain was recorded in a study of CD8 T cells in ankylosing spondylitis (dated 2017 in TCRdb). Describing the broader study: The study profiled T cell receptor beta repertoires in healthy donors and ankylosing spondylitis patients to find disease-linked TCR variants. The full study cohort comprised about 24 ankylosing spondylitis patients and some 100 healthy donors. Peripheral blood was sampled, and synovial fluid was also collected from ankylosing spondylitis patients.

This clonotype came up a few times. Its antigen remains unidentified. The record has no base qualities; no much larger clone is one base away. TCRdb shows the sequencer as Illumina HiSeq 2500. Quantitative 5'-RACE with molecular barcodes was the method used to prepare the TCR beta libraries. Turning to the authors' computational methods: A new computational method, built on a probabilistic model of VDJ rearrangement, was used to identify disease-linked TCR variants. TCRdb trimmed public reads at Q25 via fastp, called clones via MiXCR and kept in-frame beta chains. Each record represents a unique CDR3 protein, reported with the most common genes and DNA among its rows. V and J calls and clone size were set by TCRdb, not the authors. The sample has 250,000 to 350,000 distinct CDR3 sequences on record, over 15% of them singletons. 7.5% to 9% of the sample belongs to the ten largest clones. Points the paper makes about the study in general: Some motif variants had previously been reported in the synovial fluid and blood of reactive arthritis patients, which suggests shared mechanisms of disease initiation. A CD8+ phenotype was shown by the disease-linked clones, which were found at relatively low frequencies in peripheral blood. Blood from ankylosing spondylitis patients appeared to be characterized by a TCR beta motif composed of under 10 highly homologous amino acid variants. The disease-linked clones were reported to be significantly enriched in matched synovial fluid samples from ankylosing spondylitis patients.

V is cut back by 4 bases and J by 1 base, with 10 bases in the junction unmatched. CDR1 and CDR2 were assigned from the germline V gene (reference sequence) as LGHDT and YNNKEL. Measured from the cysteine to the phenylalanine, the CDR3 is 18 residues long. The retained sequence is limited to the CDR3, 54 bases, with the frame set at the first base. The sequencing input was blood, either unsorted or a sorted T cell fraction (not recorded which). The clonotype comes from a male donor with ankylosing spondylitis or in good health (not recorded which). The V gene is TRBV3-1 and the J gene is TRBJ2-3; a stretch of 11 junction bases matches TRBD2. The nucleotides read TGTGCCAGCAGCCCGGGACTAGCGGAAGTAAAGGGCACAGATACGCAGTATTTT. Its translation is CASSPGLAEVKGTDTQYF.